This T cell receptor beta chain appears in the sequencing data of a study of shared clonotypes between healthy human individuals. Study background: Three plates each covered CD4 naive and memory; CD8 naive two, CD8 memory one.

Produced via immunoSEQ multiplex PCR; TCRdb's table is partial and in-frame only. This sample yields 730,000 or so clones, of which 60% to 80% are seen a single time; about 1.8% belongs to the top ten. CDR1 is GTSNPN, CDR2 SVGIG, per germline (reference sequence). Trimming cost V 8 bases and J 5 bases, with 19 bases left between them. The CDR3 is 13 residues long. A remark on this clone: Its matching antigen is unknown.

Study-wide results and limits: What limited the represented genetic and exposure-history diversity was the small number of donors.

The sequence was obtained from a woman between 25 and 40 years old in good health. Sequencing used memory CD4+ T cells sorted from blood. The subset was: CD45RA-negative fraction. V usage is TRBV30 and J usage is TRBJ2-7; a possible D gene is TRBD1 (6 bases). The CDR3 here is CALTQGIVNEQYF. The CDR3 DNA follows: TGTGCCCTAACTCAGGGGATAGTCAACGAGCAGTACTTC. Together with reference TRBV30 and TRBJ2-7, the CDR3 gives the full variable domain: SQTIHQWPATLVQPVGSPLSLECTVEGTSNPNLYWYRQAAGRGLQLLFYSVGIGQISSEVPQNLSASRPQDRQFILSSKKLLLSDSGFYLCALTQGIVNEQYFGPGTRLTVT.